Shown below are 5 T cell receptor beta chains from a single sample sequenced in a study of neurological immune-mediated disorders. Each CDR3 protein gets one entry after TCRdb re-called the 5' RACE reads with MiXCR. Here the sample spans 100,000 or so distinct CDR3 sequences, about 12% being singletons. The time point: longitudinal time-point 2. Sequencing was performed on PBMCs. These receptors all stem from a female donor with HTLV-1-associated myelopathy (HAM/TSP).

This clonotype was found many times. The V gene is TRBV28, the J gene TRBJ2-3; D possibly corresponds to TRBD1 (5 bases). Trimming took 4 bases from V and 6 from J, leaving 17 bases between them. From germline, CDR1 is MDHEN and CDR2 SYDVKM. The CDR3 spans 15 residues. The CDR3 region is CASSSGRKDMDTQYF. Written as DNA, the CDR3 is TGTGCCAGCAGTTCAGGGCGCAAGGACATGGATACGCAGTATTTT. The complete variable domain, with remaining parts taken from reference TRBV28 and TRBJ2-3, reads DVKVTQSSRYLVKRTGEKVFLECVQDMDHENMFWYRQDPGLGLRLIYFSYDVKMKEKGDIPEGYSVSREKKERFSLILESASTNQTSMYLCASSSGRKDMDTQYFGPGTRLTVL.

In its sample, this clonotype was seen many times. This chain links TRBV5-1 with TRBJ2-2, with a possible D match to TRBD2 (5 bases). From germline, CDR1 is SGHRS and CDR2 YFSETQ. V dropped 1 base and J dropped 4 bases, with 11 bases sitting between them. CDR3 length: 15 amino acids. The CDR3 DNA is TGCGCCAGCAGCTTGCTTGGGAGTAGCACCGGGGAGCTGTTTTTT. Translating gives CASSLLGSSTGELFF.

Of note for this clonotype: Just one base apart from a much larger clone, this may be a read error. The genes are TRBV7-2 and TRBJ1-1, with 7 bases identical to TRBD1. CDR1 is SGHTA, CDR2 FQGNSA, per germline. The CDR3 length is 15 residues. The DNA for the CDR3 is TGTGCCAGCAGCTTAAGCGGGACAGCCGGGCCTGAAGATTTCTTT. Translating it yields CASSLSGTAGPEDFF.

This clonotype showed up many times. The CDR3 DNA reads TGTGCCAGCAGTTTATTGGGGACAGGGAGGGACTACGAGCAGTACTTC. Residues: CASSLLGTGRDYEQYF. The V call is TRBV28, the J call TRBJ2-7, with 9 nucleotides matching TRBD1. Germline assignment: CDR1 MDHEN and CDR2 SYDVKM. Trimming cost V 1 base and J 3 bases; bases outside gene matches: 7. The CDR3 is 16 amino acids.

The chain uses TRBV10-2 and TRBJ1-6; perhaps TRBD1 as D (5 bases). The V end was cut by 0 bases, the J end by 10 bases, with 22 bases between. The CDR3 has 18 amino acids. Germline V gene sequence: CDR1 WSHSY, CDR2 SAAADI. The CDR3 loop reads CASSESGGGQEFESPLHF. The CDR3 DNA follows: TGCGCCAGCAGTGAGTCAGGCGGGGGTCAAGAGTTCGAGTCACCCCTCCACTTT.